Listed here is a single TCR beta chain. As yet, its antigen is unknown. V lost 5 bases, J lost 8 bases, and 12 bases lay in between. In germline, CDR1 is LNHDA, CDR2 SQIVND (reference sequence). The CDR3 spans 12 residues. The entry originates in a study of response to subunit inactivated influenza vaccine. The study's findings and limits: Researchers suggested that each seasonal influenza vaccination recruits few new T cells.

TCRdb passed the RT-PCR reads through MiXCR, listing each CDR3 protein once. This table holds under 800,000 distinct CDR3 sequences, roughly 13% found once. V is TRBV19 and J is TRBJ1-2, with D possibly TRBD1 on 5 matching bases. The specimen comprised PBMCs from blood, sampled 14 days before vaccination. This clonotype was sampled from a man aged 50 to 60 who received an inactivated influenza vaccine. CDR3 DNA sequence: TGTGCCAGTAGTGGGACCGTGGGGGGCTACACCTTC. Protein: CASSGTVGGYTF.